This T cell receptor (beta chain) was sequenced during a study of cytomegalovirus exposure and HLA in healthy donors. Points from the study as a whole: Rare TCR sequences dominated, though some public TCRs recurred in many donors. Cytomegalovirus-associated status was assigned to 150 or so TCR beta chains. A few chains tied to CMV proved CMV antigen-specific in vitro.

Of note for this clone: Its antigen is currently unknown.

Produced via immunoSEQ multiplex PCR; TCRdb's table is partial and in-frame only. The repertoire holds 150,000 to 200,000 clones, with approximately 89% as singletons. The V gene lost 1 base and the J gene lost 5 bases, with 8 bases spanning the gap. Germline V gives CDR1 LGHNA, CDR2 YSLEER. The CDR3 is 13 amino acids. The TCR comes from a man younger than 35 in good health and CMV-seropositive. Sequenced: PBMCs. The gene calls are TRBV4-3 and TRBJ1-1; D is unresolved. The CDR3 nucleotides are TGCGCCAGCAGCCAAGGGCCGGGGACTGAAGCTTTCTTT. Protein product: CASSQGPGTEAFF.